This T cell receptor (beta chain) came from a study of control samples from healthy donors and cancer patients. The germline gives CDR1 SGDLS, CDR2 YYNGEE. Losses at the gene ends were 3 bases for V and 1 base for J; bases not matched to a gene: 17. CDR3 length equals 19 residues. Assay: immunoSEQ multiplex PCR; the TCRdb copy retains only in-frame clones and omits some. This sample has some 130,000 clones, with roughly 90% found just once. Sequenced sample: blood. This TCR was sampled from a woman in her forties or fifties in good health. The chain combines TRBV9 with TRBJ2-3, with 7 bases that match TRBD2. Here the CDR3 DNA reads TGTGCCAGCAGCGATCATTGGGAGGGAGGCCTCCAGGGCACAGATACGCAGTATTTT. Translating it yields CASSDHWEGGLQGTDTQYF.